These T cell receptor beta chains were read from a single sample in a study of blood T cell repertoires in COVID-19. Data came from immunoSEQ multiplex PCR; TCRdb stores just in-frame clones and leaves some out. The sample lists under 85,000 clones, about 82% occurring once. What was sequenced was peripheral blood. Source of these receptors: a human donor in a cohort sampled during active COVID-19. Both conserved end residues are part of each CDR3. A D gene is named only where the DNA matches it firmly. Rows may omit the clone size; those that give it use once, few, many or a size class.

v_call,j_call,cdr3_length,d_call,clone_size,cdr3_aa,cdr3_nt
TRBV18,TRBJ1-2,14,TRBD1,-,CASSVGQGRDGYTF,TGTGCCAGCTCAGTTGGACAGGGTCGGGATGGCTACACCTTC
TRBV7-9,TRBJ1-1,17,-,once,CASSSGPTGLRNTEAFF,TGTGCCAGCAGCAGCGGACCGACGGGACTCCGAAACACTGAAGCTTTCTTT
TRBV27,TRBJ1-5,15,-,-,CASSLEGVGNQPQHF,TGTGCCAGCAGTTTAGAAGGGGTTGGCAATCAGCCCCAGCATTTT
TRBV11-2,TRBJ1-2,15,TRBD1,-,CASSSAPGTGNGYTF,TGTGCCAGCAGCTCAGCCCCCGGGACAGGGAATGGCTACACCTTC
TRBV2,TRBJ2-5,16,TRBD2,-,CASSERSSGGRQTQYF,TGTGCCAGCAGCGAACGGAGTAGCGGGGGCCGCCAGACCCAGTACTTC
TRBV15,TRBJ1-1,15,TRBD1,-,CATSREGGGDTEAFF,TGTGCCACCAGCAGAGAAGGGGGCGGTGACACTGAAGCTTTCTTT
TRBV5-1,TRBJ2-5,17,TRBD2,-,CASIRGSGGAYQETQYF,TGCGCCAGCATCCGGGGTAGCGGGGGGGCCTACCAAGAGACCCAGTACTTC
TRBV12-5,TRBJ2-7,15,-,-,CASGLVGGFSYEQYF,TGTGCTAGTGGTTTGGTGGGCGGGTTCTCCTACGAGCAGTACTTC
TRBV12-3/TRBV12-4,TRBJ2-2,13,-,once,CASSLGGTGELFF,TGTGCCAGCAGTTTAGGCGGCACCGGGGAGCTGTTTTTT
TRBV7-3,TRBJ2-3,17,TRBD2,-,CASSLTLSGGSTDTQYF,TGTGCCAGCAGCTTAACATTAAGCGGGGGGAGCACAGATACGCAGTATTTT
TRBV11-2,TRBJ2-2,15,-,few,CASSTQRVVAGELFF,TGTGCCAGCAGCACACAGCGGGTAGTTGCCGGGGAGCTGTTTTTT
TRBV28,TRBJ1-2,12,-,-,CASRKTNYGYTF,TGTGCCAGCAGGAAGACAAACTATGGCTACACCTTC
TRBV30,TRBJ1-2,12,-,-,CAWSPDRGGYTF,TGTGCCTGGAGTCCTGACAGAGGCGGCTACACCTTC
TRBV28,TRBJ2-7,14,TRBD1,-,CASSPGQGAREQYF,TGTGCCAGCAGTCCGGGACAGGGGGCGAGGGAGCAGTACTTC
TRBV4-1,TRBJ1-1,15,TRBD1,-,CASSRGVTGDTEAFF,TGCGCCAGCAGCCGGGGGGTAACAGGGGACACTGAAGCTTTCTTT
TRBV12-3/TRBV12-4,TRBJ1-1,13,-,-,CASSGSNRDEAFF,TGTGCCAGCAGTGGGTCGAACAGGGATGAAGCTTTCTTT
TRBV10-3,TRBJ2-7,15,-,-,CAISAPLEGRDEQYF,TGTGCCATCAGTGCCCCTTTAGAGGGTAGGGACGAGCAGTACTTC
TRBV5-1,TRBJ2-5,17,TRBD2,-,CASSLGASGGALETQYF,TGCGCCAGCAGCTTGGGAGCTAGCGGGGGGGCGTTGGAGACCCAGTACTTC
TRBV15,TRBJ1-4,13,-,few,CATSGRTEEKLFF,TGTGCCACCAGCGGAAGGACAGAAGAAAAACTGTTTTTT
TRBV5-1,TRBJ2-3,16,-,-,CASSPIAVRTTDTQYF,TGCGCCAGCAGCCCCATAGCGGTGAGGACCACAGATACGCAGTATTTT
TRBV2,TRBJ1-1,16,-,few,CASRPVDLTMNTEAFF,TGTGCCAGCAGACCCGTAGACCTAACTATGAACACTGAAGCTTTCTTT
TRBV7-2,TRBJ2-5,14,TRBD1,-,CASSWGQSAETQYF,TGTGCCAGCAGCTGGGGACAGTCAGCAGAGACCCAGTACTTC
TRBV5-5,TRBJ1-2,14,TRBD1,once,CASSSSTGNYGYTF,TGTGCCAGCAGCTCCTCGACAGGGAACTATGGCTACACCTTC
TRBV4-1,TRBJ2-5,16,TRBD1,-,CASSQGGTGKQETQYF,TGCGCCAGCAGCCAAGGAGGGACAGGCAAACAAGAGACCCAGTACTTC
TRBV28,TRBJ1-5,16,TRBD1,-,CASRSPGTGGNQPQHF,TGTGCCAGCAGAAGCCCCGGGACAGGGGGCAATCAGCCCCAGCATTTT
TRBV5-4,TRBJ2-3,14,-,-,CASSLHYNTDTQYF,TGTGCCAGCAGTTTACATTATAACACAGATACGCAGTATTTT
TRBV27,TRBJ2-3,15,TRBD2,-,CASSPLAGNTDTQYF,TGTGCCAGCAGTCCACTAGCGGGGAACACAGATACGCAGTATTTT
TRBV5-1,TRBJ1-1,13,TRBD1,-,CASSQTGDLKAFF,TGCGCCAGCAGCCAGACAGGGGATTTGAAAGCTTTCTTT
TRBV7-7,TRBJ2-2,13,-,few,CASSVTNTGELFF,TGTGCCAGCAGCGTTACTAACACCGGGGAGCTGTTTTTT
TRBV7-6,TRBJ2-5,13,-,-,CASDGGFQETQYF,TGTGCCAGCGACGGCGGGTTCCAAGAGACCCAGTACTTC
TRBV11-2,TRBJ2-7,14,-,-,CASSLVLGSGVVNF,TGTGCCAGCAGCTTAGTTTTGGGCAGCGGAGTAGTGAACTTC
TRBV15,TRBJ1-5,15,-,-,CATSVQRASGQPQHF,TGTGCCACCAGTGTCCAGAGGGCGTCTGGCCAGCCCCAGCATTTT
TRBV28,TRBJ1-1,14,-,-,CASSRENVNTEAFF,TGTGCCAGTTCCCGGGAGAATGTGAACACTGAAGCTTTCTTT
TRBV6-5,TRBJ1-2,14,-,-,CASTQPRRGYGYTF,TGTGCCAGCACCCAACCACGGAGAGGCTATGGCTACACCTTC
TRBV28,TRBJ2-1,13,-,-,CASSSFTSIEQFF,TGTGCCAGCAGTTCTTTCACGAGCATTGAGCAGTTCTTC
TRBV11-3,TRBJ2-1,15,TRBD2,-,CASSRLAGGPAEQFF,TGTGCCAGCAGCAGACTAGCGGGGGGGCCGGCTGAGCAGTTCTTC
TRBV9,TRBJ1-2,14,TRBD1,few,CASRTMTGADGYTF,TGTGCCAGCAGGACGATGACAGGGGCAGATGGCTACACCTTC
TRBV6-5,TRBJ1-2,12,-,-,CASRQGLYGYTF,TGTGCCAGCAGACAGGGCCTCTATGGCTACACCTTC
TRBV4-3,TRBJ2-2,16,TRBD1,few,CASSQDWTGNTGELFF,TGCGCCAGCAGCCAAGATTGGACAGGGAACACCGGGGAGCTGTTTTTT
TRBV5-5,TRBJ1-1,11,TRBD1,-,CASSPDRAVFF,TGTGCCAGCAGCCCCGACAGGGCGGTTTTCTTT
TRBV30,TRBJ2-1,16,-,few,CAWSVYLSGLHNEQFF,TGTGCCTGGAGTGTGTACTTAAGCGGGCTACACAATGAGCAGTTCTTC
TRBV3-1/TRBV3-2,TRBJ1-5,16,-,-,CASSHHRPRSPQPQHF,TGTGCCAGCAGCCATCACCGGCCCCGTAGCCCTCAGCCCCAGCATTTT
TRBV10-3,TRBJ1-5,14,TRBD1,-,CAISDWDRNQPQHF,TGTGCCATCAGTGACTGGGACAGAAATCAGCCCCAGCATTTT
TRBV5-5,TRBJ1-3,18,-,-,CASSYSVAGRWTGNTIYF,TGTGCCAGCAGCTACTCCGTGGCAGGCCGTTGGACTGGAAACACCATATATTTT
TRBV29-1,TRBJ1-2,12,TRBD1,-,CSVVQGQAGYTF,TGCAGCGTCGTGCAAGGACAGGCGGGCTACACCTTC
TRBV6-5,TRBJ2-6,15,-,-,CASSYFTTGANVLTF,TGTGCCAGCAGTTATTTCACTACTGGGGCCAACGTCCTGACTTTC
TRBV19,TRBJ2-7,15,TRBD1,-,CASSVTIQGDYEQYF,TGTGCCAGTAGCGTAACGATCCAGGGGGACTACGAGCAGTACTTC
TRBV3-1/TRBV3-2,TRBJ2-1,11,-,once,CASSKDSEQFF,TGTGCCAGCAGCAAGGACTCGGAGCAGTTCTTC
TRBV5-1,TRBJ2-3,15,-,-,CASRGGRGYTDTQYF,TGCGCCAGCAGAGGGGGGCGGGGGTACACAGATACGCAGTATTTT
TRBV19,TRBJ2-2,14,TRBD1,-,CASSIYRGAGELFF,TGTGCCAGTAGTATCTACAGGGGGGCCGGGGAGCTGTTTTTT
TRBV19,TRBJ1-6,15,TRBD1,once,CASSSSGTGLSPLHF,TGTGCCAGTAGTTCCTCCGGGACAGGCCTTTCACCCCTCCACTTT
TRBV4-1,TRBJ1-2,15,-,-,CASSQVTSVVNGYTF,TGCGCCAGCAGCCAAGTAACGAGTGTTGTCAACGGCTACACCTTC
TRBV6-6,TRBJ2-1,14,TRBD2,once,CASSYGGGANEQFF,TGTGCCAGCAGTTATGGCGGGGGGGCAAATGAGCAGTTCTTC
TRBV7-9,TRBJ2-7,16,TRBD1,-,CASSAEGGQGRVEQYF,TGTGCCAGCAGCGCGGAAGGGGGACAGGGGAGGGTCGAGCAGTACTTC
TRBV5-1,TRBJ2-7,18,TRBD2,once,CASSLAMGGGAFRGEQYF,TGCGCCAGCAGCTTGGCCATGGGCGGGGGGGCCTTCCGCGGCGAGCAGTACTTC